This T cell receptor beta chain emerged from a study of early T cells in non-severe SARS-CoV-2 infection. Unique molecular identifiers were added to individual cDNA molecules. From the 5' RACE reads, TCRdb called clonotypes with MiXCR, one entry per CDR3 protein. The repertoire holds 75,000 to 100,000 distinct CDR3 sequences, with approximately 14% as singletons. The CDR3 totals 14 residues. Germline values: CDR1 LGHDT, CDR2 YNNKEL (reference sequence). Unmatched junction bases numbered 2, after V lost 6 bases and J lost 4 bases. Sequenced sample: whole blood. The chain couples TRBV3-1 to TRBJ2-1, with TRBD2 identical over 11 bases. The sequence came from an adult who was a healthcare worker with PCR-confirmed SARS-CoV-2 infection or an uninfected control (not recorded which). CDR3 sequence reads: CASRLAGGYNEQFF. CDR3 nucleotides: TGTGCCAGCAGGCTAGCGGGGGGTTACAATGAGCAGTTCTTC.